Sequencing of this T cell receptor beta chain was carried out in a study of blood T cells in healthy people across ages. Study-wide results and limits: Whereas aged donors had fewer naive CD4+ cells, long-lived donors had more of them and higher diversity.

On this clonotype itself: The antigen remains undetermined.

Each sample provided at least 6 micrograms of extracted total RNA. For the second PCR, which ran for 7 to 11 cycles, a sample-barcoded 5' primer and a J-beta primer mix were used. Using its own MiXCR run on the 5' RACE reads, TCRdb lists one record per CDR3 protein. The data hold 1.5 million to 2 million distinct CDR3 sequences, with about 50% observed a single time. Germline V gene sequence: CDR1 SGHTA, CDR2 FQGNSA. The CDR3 runs to 13 residues. The sequencing sample was made of blood. The V and J genes are TRBV7-2 and TRBJ2-4, with D possibly being TRBD1 (5 bases). The DNA matches TRBJ2-7 better at its end, which makes the J call doubtful. This clonotype was sampled from a woman aged 40-49 years in good health. The DNA of the CDR3 is TGTGCCAGCAGCGCAGACAGCCCGCGCGAGCAGTACTTC. Its translation: CASSADSPREQYF.